This T cell receptor beta chain came from a study of T cells after yellow fever vaccination. In the study overall: Fractions of limited cellularity were prepared by means of SMART-Seq v4 Ultra Low Input.

The study, taken as a whole, reports: Post-booster repertoires again held most primary-vaccination clones (around 95% CD4, roughly 88% CD8).

Researchers made TCR cDNA using 5'RACE template switching, and this step added a universal primer site and UMIs. A single record per CDR3 protein comes from TCRdb applying MiXCR to the 5' RACE reads. The data show 150,000 to 200,000 distinct CDR3 sequences, approximately 9.7% seen once. Germline V CDR1 and CDR2: LGHDT, YNNKEL (reference sequence). The CDR3 spans 19 residues. The V segment lost 2 bases and the J segment 0 bases; nucleotides outside the gene matches: 9. The table lists this clonotype with a few counts. The antigen remains unidentified. J is TRBJ2-2 and V is TRBV3-1; 10 bases fit TRBD2. The specimen comprised CD8+ T cells sorted from PBMCs, sampled 45 days after the yellow fever booster vaccination. This receptor was obtained from a man aged 18 to 30 who received the YFV17D yellow fever vaccine. For the CDR3, the DNA is TGTGCCAGCAGCCAAATAGCGGGGGGAAGAACCACGAACACCGGGGAGCTGTTTTTT. This codes for CASSQIAGGRTTNTGELFF.